The subject of this entry is one T cell receptor beta chain. What it binds is not known. This CDR3 has 13 residues. V was clipped by 10 bases and J by 7 bases, with 17 bases between them. Per the germline V gene, CDR1 is MNHEY and CDR2 is SMNVEV (reference sequence). This entry belongs to a study of shared clonotypes between healthy human individuals. Background on the study: Aged between 18 and 49, the donors were a couple of women and three men.

Produced via immunoSEQ multiplex PCR; TCRdb's table is partial and in-frame only. The table records roughly 590,000 clones, over 95% of them present only once. Selected positively for CCR7 and CD45RO-negative, naive CD8 cells excluded terminally differentiated effector memory CD45RA+ cells. There were only Caucasian adults among the donors, and all lived in Nashville, Tennessee. General study results and limits: Shared clonotypes across all four donors exceeded non-shared ones in generation probability.

Sample: naive CD8+ T cells sorted from blood. V and J are TRBV27 and TRBJ2-1; D not certain. The TCR originated in a woman aged 25 to 39 in good health. CDR3 coding DNA: TGTGCCACCCCCGGTCGCCTCAGGAATGAGCAGTTCTTC. It translates to CATPGRLRNEQFF.